This T cell receptor (beta chain) came from a study of post-analysis software for immune sequencing data. On the study more broadly: The disease courses spanned relapsing-remitting, secondary progressive and progressive-relapsing forms of multiple sclerosis.

The CDR3 has 17 amino acids. From germline, CDR1 is LNHNV and CDR2 YYDKDF (reference sequence). J was trimmed by 6 bases and V by 0 bases; bases with no gene match: 4. General study points: The study found TRBV5-6, TRBV5-1 and TRBV20-1 among five TRBV segments more frequent in patients than controls. Controls significantly exceeded multiple sclerosis patients in normalized Chao1 diversity. Same-batch samples co-clustered strongly by F measure.

The TCR beta cDNA libraries carried unique molecular identifiers. One entry per CDR3 protein, called by TCRdb with MiXCR from the PCR reads. The repertoire includes over 150,000 distinct CDR3 sequences, 36% of them detected once, and approximately 30% sits in the top ten. This clonotype was recorded a few times. What it binds is unknown. Sequences were derived from blood, sampled after autologous hematopoietic stem cell transplantation. The receptor's source is a girl aged 5-17 years with multiple sclerosis. The chain uses TRBV15 and TRBJ2-3; 15 bases map to TRBD2. CDR3 in DNA: TGTGCCACCAGCAGAGAAGGCGGACTAGCGGGGGGGGATACGCAGTATTTT. It is translated as CATSREGGLAGGDTQYF.